This entry lists 7 T cell receptor beta chains sequenced from one sample in a study of early T cells in non-severe SARS-CoV-2 infection. TCRdb used MiXCR to reprocess the 5' RACE reads, holding one entry per CDR3 protein. The table includes 60,000 to 65,000 distinct CDR3 sequences, about 9.3% detected once. Sequencing input: whole blood. These receptor sequences come from an adult who was a healthcare worker with PCR-confirmed SARS-CoV-2 infection or an uninfected control (not recorded which).

This clonotype has just a few counts. The rearrangement links TRBV30 to TRBJ1-1, with D uncertain. Trimming took off 0 bases at V and 8 bases at J, with 10 bases between the two ends. Germline CDR1 GTSNPN, CDR2 SVGIG (reference sequence). The CDR3 covers 12 residues. The CDR3 bases are TGTGCCTGGAGTGTATTAGAGACCGAAGCTTTCTTT. Amino acid sequence: CAWSVLETEAFF.

V is TRBV7-8 and J is TRBJ2-7; D is unclear. The CDR3 runs to 16 residues. The V gene lost 1 base and the J gene lost 2 bases, with 15 bases spanning the gap. Germline CDR1 is SGHVS and CDR2 is FQNEAQ. CDR3 bases: TGTGCCAGCAGCTTAGAGAGGAGCAGGTCCACCTACGAGCAGTACGTC. Its protein product is CASSLERSRSTYEQYV.

The rearrangement uses TRBV5-6 and TRBJ2-7; D could derive from TRBD1 or TRBD2 (6 bases each). The V end lost 9 bases, the J end lost 2 bases, and 15 bases lay between the germline ends. CDR1 SGHDT and CDR2 YYEEEE come from the germline V gene. The CDR3 has 13 residues. Here the CDR3 reads CATSWRGAYEQYV. The CDR3 nucleotides read TGTGCCACCTCCTGGAGGGGGGCCTACGAGCAGTACGTC.

V usage is TRBV6-9 and J usage is TRBJ2-3; the D call may be TRBD1 or TRBD2 (6 bases each). With 2 bases removed from V and 1 base from J, the gap between germline ends came to 19 bases. The CDR3 totals 18 residues. From germline, CDR1 is MNHGY and CDR2 SVAAGI. CDR3 sequence reads: CASSYPRRGAKGTDTQYF. The CDR3, as DNA: TGTGCCAGCAGTTATCCTCGAAGGGGGGCTAAGGGCACAGATACGCAGTATTTT.

The chain combines TRBV2 with TRBJ1-2, with 10 positions matching TRBD1. CDR1 is SNHLY and CDR2 is FYNNEI in the germline V gene. The CDR3 extends over 13 amino acids. The trim removed 6 bases at V and 8 bases at J, leaving 6 bases unmatched. As DNA, the CDR3 is TGTGCCAGCAGGCTGACAGGGGGCTTAGGCTACACCTTC. It codes for CASRLTGGLGYTF.

This clonotype has a count of ten or more. The chain carries TRBV7-6 and TRBJ2-5, with 10 positions matching TRBD1. J gave up 7 bases and V 2 bases, and 13 bases lay outside the gene matches. This CDR3 spans 17 amino acids. Looked up from germline, CDR1 is SGHVS and CDR2 is FNYEAQ. CDR3 nucleotide sequence: TGTGCCAGCAGCTTAACCTCCGGGACAGGGGCCGGGGGGACCCAGTACTTC. Translated: CASSLTSGTGAGGTQYF.

In this sample, this clonotype turned up many times. The V and J genes are TRBV12-5 and TRBJ2-1; D possibly corresponds to TRBD1 (6 bases). Germline V CDR1 and CDR2: LGHNT, FRNRAP. This CDR3 contains 15 residues. V lost 2 bases and J lost 4, with 12 bases in between. The CDR3 DNA reads TGTGCTAGTGGTTTGATTACAGGGCCGTACAATGAGCAGTTCTTC. Its protein is CASGLITGPYNEQFF.